These 27 T cell receptor beta chains share one sample of origin, sequenced in a study of T cell repertoires in aging, cancer and after chemotherapy. Multiplex touch-down PCR with TRB-A/B primers amplified rearranged V-D-J TRB sequences. TCRdb recomputed calls from the multiplex PCR reads with MiXCR, one row per CDR3 protein. The repertoire includes several thousand distinct CDR3 sequences, more than 40% of them detected once, and roughly 6.8% sits in the top ten. The template was genomic DNA from peripheral blood, not RNA. Sequencing input: blood. The receptors here all came from a human donor with a blood cancer.

The chain employs TRBV27 and TRBJ2-7; TRBD2 matches at 12 bases. Germline V CDR1 and CDR2: MNHEY, SMNVEV (reference sequence). V lost 6 bases and J lost 6; bases outside the gene matches: 6. CDR3 length: 14 amino acids. The CDR3 here is CASRLLAGGTEQYF. For the CDR3, the DNA is TGTGCCAGCAGACTTCTAGCGGGGGGGACCGAGCAGTACTTC.

J is TRBJ1-2 and V is TRBV29-1, with D perhaps TRBD1 (5 bases). The CDR3 is 13 amino acids. Per germline, CDR1 SQVTM and CDR2 ANQGSEA. V was clipped by 6 bases and J by 4 bases, with 15 bases between them. Here the CDR3 reads CSVGLGGGYGYTF. The CDR3 DNA follows: TGCAGCGTGGGGTTAGGTGGGGGCTATGGCTACACCTTC.

This clonotype was seen once. This chain uses TRBV28 with TRBJ1-1; D remains ambiguous. The CDR3 spans 12 residues. CDR1 and CDR2 from the germline V gene are MDHEN and SYDVKM. V lost 2 bases to trimming and J lost 4 bases, with 5 bases between them. This CDR3 reads CASSLRGTEAFF. DNA for the CDR3: TGTGCCAGCAGTTTACGTGGCACTGAAGCTTTCTTT.

This clonotype was observed a few times. The chain joins TRBV20-1 to TRBJ2-3; 11 bases line up with TRBD2. J gave up 6 bases and V 4 bases, and 3 bases lay outside the gene matches. The germline gives CDR1 DFQATT, CDR2 SNEGSKA (reference sequence). The CDR3 runs 13 residues. Here the CDR3 DNA reads TGCAGTGCTAAACTAGCGGGGGCGGATACGCAGTATTTT. Translated, it gives CSAKLAGADTQYF.

The chain has TRBV20-1 and TRBJ2-1; possibly TRBD2 for D (6 bases). V lost 5 bases to trimming and J lost 0 bases, with 17 bases between them. This CDR3 is built from 16 residues. Germline assignment: CDR1 DFQATT and CDR2 SNEGSKA (reference sequence). CDR3 in DNA: TGCAGTGCTCGTTCCTTTGACGGGAGCTCCTACAATGAGCAGTTCTTC. Its protein is CSARSFDGSSYNEQFF.

This clonotype was seen more than once but under ten times. The rearrangement joins TRBV6-1 to TRBJ2-1, with D tentatively TRBD1 (6 bases). The CDR3 has 13 residues. Trimming removed 2 bases at V and 7 bases at J, with 9 bases between. The V gene's germline CDR1 is MNHNS and CDR2 SASEGT. The CDR3 region has the DNA TGTGCCAGCAGTGAATACAGGGCGAATGAGCAGTTCTTC. It codes for CASSEYRANEQFF.

The genes are TRBV12-3 or TRBV12-4 and TRBJ1-2; 10 bases are shared with TRBD1. With V trimmed by 6 bases and J by 10 bases, 11 bases remained unmatched. The CDR3 length is 14 residues. The chain's CDR3 is CASSPDRGRLVYTF. The CDR3 bases are TGTGCCAGCAGCCCCGACAGGGGGCGACTTGTCTACACCTTC.

V gene TRBV7-6 combines with J gene TRBJ2-1; D is ambiguous. With 2 bases removed from V and 10 bases from J, the gap between germline ends came to 12 bases. This CDR3 is built from 13 residues. From germline, CDR1 is SGHVS and CDR2 FNYEAQ. Written as DNA, the CDR3 is TGTGCCAGCAGCTTAAGTCCCTCCGCCGAGCAGTTCTTC. This gives the protein CASSLSPSAEQFF.

The chain couples TRBV6-1 to TRBJ2-7; D gene uncertain. Germline V gene lookup returns CDR1 MNHNS and CDR2 SASEGT. The V gene lost 6 bases and the J gene lost 0 bases, with 9 bases spanning the gap. This CDR3 contains 13 residues. Written as DNA, the CDR3 is TGTGCCAGCAGCACCCTTTACTCCTACGAGCAGTACTTC. It yields the protein CASSTLYSYEQYF.

The chain has TRBV18 and TRBJ1-2; TRBD1 might be the D (5 bases). The ends were cut back, 5 bases at V and 4 bases at J, with 14 bases in the middle. The CDR3 loop spans 14 amino acids. Germline loops: CDR1 KGHSH, CDR2 LQKENI. CDR3 nucleotide sequence: TGTGCCAGCTCATCCTCGACAGCTTCCTATGGCTACACCTTC. Amino acids: CASSSSTASYGYTF.

V usage is TRBV6-1 and J usage is TRBJ1-5, with D unresolved. The germline gives CDR1 MNHNS, CDR2 SASEGT. V was shortened by 2 bases and J by 2 bases, with 10 bases between the two germline ends. This CDR3 contains 15 residues. Here the CDR3 DNA reads TGTGCCAGCAGTGAAAGGAGGGTGGGCAATCAGCCCCAGCATTTT. Translated, it gives CASSERRVGNQPQHF.

On this clonotype itself: At one of its ends the junction is not consistent with the germline gene, which may arise from a read error. The chain joins TRBV6-1 to TRBJ1-1; tentatively, D is TRBD1 (5 bases). Germline-derived CDR1 and CDR2 are MNHNS and SASEGT. This CDR3 is built from 11 residues. CDR3 in amino acids: CASREGANIHF. For the CDR3, the DNA is TGTGCCAGCAGGGAAGGGGCGAACATCCACTTT.

Turning to this clonotype: One end of the junction varies from germline; a read error may be responsible. The rearrangement joins TRBV12-3 or TRBV12-4 to TRBJ2-3; perhaps TRBD2 as D (5 bases). This CDR3 has 13 residues. For the CDR3, the DNA is TGTGCCAGCAGTATGATATCGACCCGGGGTTGCAATTTT. It specifies CASSMISTRGCNF.

Details on this clonotype: A much larger clone is a single base away; this may be a read error. The CDR3 region is CASSYRRTSGYNEQFF. The CDR3 bases are TGTGCCAGCAGTTACCGCAGGACTAGCGGCTACAATGAGCAGTTCTTC. The chain has TRBV6-5 and TRBJ2-1, with 10 nucleotides matching TRBD2. Trimming cost V 2 bases and J 3 bases; bases outside gene matches: 4. The length of the CDR3 is 16 residues. Germline CDR1 MNHEY, CDR2 SVGAGI.

This clonotype was observed a single time. The V call is TRBV6-5, the J call TRBJ2-7, with 7 bases matching TRBD1. The V gene's germline CDR1 is MNHEY and CDR2 SVGAGI. Germline trimming cut 2 bases from V and 2 bases from J; bases unmatched to any gene: 6. The CDR3 totals 15 residues. As DNA, the CDR3 is TGTGCCAGCAGTTACGATTTAGGGGGCCCCTACGAGCAGTACTTC. Its translation: CASSYDLGGPYEQYF.

The chain is built from TRBV7-2 and TRBJ2-5, with no clear D. The CDR3 length is 10 residues. V was clipped by 4 bases and J by 9 bases, with 6 bases between them. Germline lookup yields CDR1 SGHTA and CDR2 FQGNSA. The CDR3: CASSSVPQYF. DNA for the CDR3: TGTGCCAGCAGCTCGGTCCCCCAGTACTTC. Full variable domain (rest looked up from reference TRBV7-2 and TRBJ2-5): GAGVSQSPSNKVTEKGKDVELRCDPISGHTALYWYRQSLGQGLEFLIYFQGNSAPDKSGLPSDRFSAERTGGSVSTLTIQRTQQEDSAVYLCASSSVPQYFGPGTRLLVL.

This clonotype was seen more than once but under ten times. This chain uses TRBV6-1 with TRBJ2-7, with 10 bases aligning to TRBD1. V was clipped by 3 bases and J by 4 bases; unmatched bases: 15. Germline V lookup: CDR1 MNHNS, CDR2 SASEGT. The CDR3 is 18 amino acids. CDR3 DNA sequence: TGTGCCAGCAGTGATTGGACAGGGGGACAGCGGGGCCTGTACGAGCAGTACTTC. Its translation: CASSDWTGGQRGLYEQYF.

The CDR3 protein is CASSLTGFMTEAFF. The DNA for the CDR3 is TGTGCCAGCAGCTTGACAGGGTTTATGACTGAAGCTTTCTTT. The chain combines TRBV5-6 with TRBJ1-1; D possibly corresponds to TRBD1 (6 bases). CDR1 and CDR2 from the germline V gene are SGHDT and YYEEEE. V shed 1 base and J shed 5 bases, with 12 bases lying between them. CDR3 size: 14 residues.

This clonotype is categorized as large. V gene TRBV18 combines with J gene TRBJ2-4; weak D call: TRBD2 (6 bases). V was cut by 5 bases and J by 7 bases, with 9 bases left in between. Looked up from germline, CDR1 is KGHSH and CDR2 is LQKENI. The CDR3 is 12 residues long. CDR3 loop: CASSGGLNIQYF. CDR3 DNA: TGTGCCAGCTCAGGGGGGTTGAACATTCAGTACTTC.

There are a few counts of this clonotype. The gene calls are TRBV6-6 and TRBJ1-2; D unresolved. Germline values: CDR1 MNHNY, CDR2 SVGAGI (reference sequence). The V gene lost 10 bases and the J gene lost 7 bases, with 13 bases spanning the gap. The CDR3 totals 11 residues. The CDR3 nucleotides read TGTGCCACCCGGCCTTACCCTGGCTACACCTTC. Translation: CATRPYPGYTF.

This clonotype occurred a few times. The chain employs TRBV5-4 and TRBJ2-7; D unclear. Germline values: CDR1 SGHNT, CDR2 YYREEE (reference sequence). Trimming took 3 bases from V and 2 from J, leaving 9 bases between them. The CDR3 spans 13 residues. The chain's CDR3 is CASSSGPTYEQYF. The CDR3 DNA sequence: TGTGCCAGCAGCTCGGGTCCTACCTACGAGCAGTACTTC.

In this sample, this clonotype turned up a few times. The chain carries TRBV29-1 and TRBJ1-3; no clear D. The germline gives CDR1 SQVTM, CDR2 ANQGSEA. The CDR3 consists of 14 residues. Trimming stripped 3 bases from V and 0 bases from J, with 9 bases between. Written as DNA, the CDR3 is TGCAGCGTTGAGGGCAGCTACTCTGGAAACACCATATATTTT. It yields the protein CSVEGSYSGNTIYF.

This clonotype was seen only a few times. The V and J genes are TRBV27 and TRBJ1-2; 8 bases are a match to TRBD1. This CDR3 is built from 15 residues. CDR1 and CDR2 (germline): MNHEY, SMNVEV (reference sequence). V lost 0 bases to trimming and J lost 7 bases; unmatched junction nucleotides: 7. The CDR3 DNA sequence: TGTGCCAGCAGTTTATCCCTCAACAGGGGGGGTGGCTACACCTTC. Translating it yields CASSLSLNRGGGYTF.

J is TRBJ2-7 and V is TRBV6-1; TRBD2 aligns across 9 bases. The CDR3 spans 18 residues. Germline CDR1 MNHNS, CDR2 SASEGT. Trimming removed 5 bases from V and 2 bases from J; junction bases left unmatched: 16. CDR3 sequence reads: CASSYSSASGTVAYEQYF. The CDR3 DNA sequence: TGTGCCAGCAGTTACAGCTCGGCTAGCGGGACTGTGGCCTACGAGCAGTACTTC.

The chain uses TRBV20-1 and TRBJ2-1; 7 nucleotides line up with TRBD2. V was clipped by 6 bases and J by 6 bases; unmatched bases: 14. The CDR3 runs 15 residues. Germline CDR1 and CDR2: DFQATT and SNEGSKA (reference sequence). The chain's CDR3 is CSAPRIAGRPNEQFF. The CDR3 nucleotides are TGCAGTGCCCCGAGGATAGCGGGCCGCCCCAATGAGCAGTTCTTC.

This clonotype was counted between two and nine times. The rearrangement uses TRBV6-5 and TRBJ2-1; a weak D match, TRBD2 (6 bases). V shed 7 bases and J shed 6 bases, with 10 bases lying between them. The CDR3 sequence is 12 residues long. The germline V gene has CDR1 MNHEY and CDR2 SVGAGI. The CDR3 nucleotides are TGTGCCAGCACTCGGGGAGGCAATGAGCAGTTCTTC. It encodes CASTRGGNEQFF.

This chain uses TRBV20-1 with TRBJ2-3; 12 nucleotides agree with TRBD1. The CDR3 runs to 15 residues. With 4 bases clipped from V and 3 bases from J, the junction kept 5 bases outside the gene matches. Germline-derived CDR1 and CDR2 are DFQATT and SNEGSKA (reference sequence). The CDR3 nucleotides read TGCAGTGCTATGGGGACAGGGGGCAGGACAGATACGCAGTATTTT. This sequence encodes CSAMGTGGRTDTQYF.